A single sample is the source of the 4 T cell receptor beta chains below, sequenced in a study of T cells in Graves' hyperthyroidism and ophthalmopathy. The investigators amplified TCR beta CDR3 regions from RNA transcripts. The HTBI primer set was used in a first-round RT-PCR of the TCR CDR3. TCRdb processed the multiplex PCR reads anew with MiXCR; each CDR3 protein has one entry. This sample has about 360,000 distinct CDR3 sequences; approximately 13% occur once, and the top ten carry less than 10%. The sequencing input was blood. The source is a woman younger than 35 with Graves' hyperthyroidism.

This clonotype was counted many times. The chain links TRBV5-1 to TRBJ2-3, with 8 positions matching TRBD2. J was trimmed by 6 bases and V by 1 base; bases with no gene match: 7. The CDR3 loop spans 15 amino acids. Per germline, CDR1 SGHRS and CDR2 YFSETQ. CDR3 DNA: TGCGCCAGCAGCTTGATCGGGGGGGCCGGCGATACGCAGTATTTT. Protein sequence: CASSLIGGAGDTQYF.

This clonotype was found many times. The CDR3 nucleotides are TGTGCCTGGAGTAAAGCCTGGGCTAGCGGGTCTCAAGATACGCAGTATTTT. This sequence encodes CAWSKAWASGSQDTQYF. The chain has TRBV30 and TRBJ2-3; 8 nucleotides match TRBD2. The CDR3 totals 17 residues. Germline V CDR1 and CDR2: GTSNPN, SVGIG (reference sequence). After removal of 2 bases from V and 5 bases from J, the junction contained 15 bases not matched to a gene.

At least ten counts were recorded for this clonotype. V gene TRBV28 combines with J gene TRBJ2-7; 10 bases are shared with TRBD2. The CDR3 has 16 amino acids. Germline CDR1 and CDR2: MDHEN and SYDVKM. Trimming at V came to 7 bases and at J to 4 bases, leaving 13 bases not matched to a gene. CDR3 region: CASTPRGERGGYEQYF. For the CDR3, the DNA is TGTGCCAGCACCCCCCGGGGGGAGCGGGGGGGGTACGAGCAGTACTTC.

This clonotype has a handful of counts. The V call is TRBV19, the J call TRBJ1-5; perhaps TRBD1 as D (5 bases). There are 16 residues in the CDR3. V was clipped by 1 base and J by 4 bases, with 14 bases between them. CDR1 and CDR2 (germline): LNHDA, SQIVND (reference sequence). This CDR3 reads CASSIVARAPNQPQHF. CDR3 in DNA: TGTGCCAGTAGTATAGTTGCCAGGGCTCCGAATCAGCCCCAGCATTTT. Looking up the rest from reference TRBV19 and TRBJ1-5 gives the full variable domain: DGGITQSPKYLFRKEGQNVTLSCEQNLNHDAMYWYRQDPGQGLRLIYYSQIVNDFQKGDIAEGYSVSREKKESFPLTVTSAQKNPTAFYLCASSIVARAPNQPQHFGDGTRLSIL.